This passage covers 8 T cell receptor beta chains from one sample sequenced in a study of neurological immune-mediated disorders. TCRdb independently ran MiXCR on the 5' RACE reads; one entry per CDR3 protein. The sample includes 50,000 to 65,000 distinct CDR3 sequences, roughly 3.5% seen only once; the top ten take roughly 1.7%. Sequencing was done on a sample of PBMCs. The receptors here all came from a man in his thirties or forties with multiple sclerosis.

In its sample, this clonotype was seen a few times. The chain has TRBV19 and TRBJ2-7, with D unclear. V was pared by 3 bases and J by 1 base, with 13 bases between. CDR3 length: 15 amino acids. The germline CDR1 and CDR2 sequences are LNHDA and SQIVND (reference sequence). The chain's CDR3 is CASSIGVIGSYEQYF. CDR3 bases: TGTGCCAGTAGTATTGGGGTGATTGGATCCTACGAGCAGTACTTC.

The chain joins TRBV20-1 to TRBJ1-2; maybe TRBD1 (5 bases). Trimming left V 6 bases short and J 2 bases short, with 16 bases between. This CDR3 is built from 14 residues. Germline CDR1 DFQATT, CDR2 SNEGSKA (reference sequence). CDR3 in amino acids: CSATRGDLNYGYTF. The CDR3 DNA sequence: TGCAGTGCGACTCGAGGGGACTTAAACTATGGCTACACCTTC.

This clonotype was observed many times. The chain uses TRBV3-1 and TRBJ2-1, with TRBD1 matching over 7 bases. Trimming removed 4 bases from V and 12 bases from J; junction bases left unmatched: 12. CDR1 is LGHDT, CDR2 YNNKEL, per germline (reference sequence). The CDR3 consists of 14 residues. The CDR3 loop is CASSLQRGTVGQFF. CDR3 bases: TGTGCCAGCAGCCTCCAGAGGGGGACAGTAGGGCAGTTCTTC.

Remarks on this clonotype: At one boundary the junction diverges from the germline segment, which might be a read error. This chain connects TRBV27 to TRBJ1-5; D is uncertain. This CDR3 is 17 amino acids long. Germline loops: CDR1 MNHEY, CDR2 SMNVEV (reference sequence). The CDR3 DNA reads TGTGCCAGCAGTTTTCAGACCCCTAGTATTAGCAATCAGCCCCAGAATTTT. Protein: CASSFQTPSISNQPQNF.

This clonotype was found many times. The gene calls are TRBV5-1 and TRBJ1-1; no reliable D call. The ends were cut back, 5 bases at V and 3 bases at J, with 11 bases in the middle. Per germline, CDR1 SGHRS and CDR2 YFSETQ. CDR3 size: 13 residues. The CDR3 loop is CASRPEKDTEAFF. Written as DNA, the CDR3 is TGCGCCAGCAGGCCGGAAAAGGACACTGAAGCTTTCTTT.

This clonotype has a count of ten or more. The chain employs TRBV29-1 and TRBJ2-3, with unresolved D. Per the germline V gene, CDR1 is SQVTM and CDR2 is ANQGSEA. This CDR3 has 13 amino acids. Trimming cost V 7 bases and J 2 bases, with 13 bases left between them. This CDR3 is CSAQDDHTDTQYF. The CDR3 bases are TGCAGCGCCCAGGATGACCACACAGATACGCAGTATTTT.

This clonotype showed up many times. The chain joins TRBV5-1 to TRBJ1-5; tentative D call: TRBD1 (5 bases). The CDR3 loop spans 16 amino acids. Germline V gene lookup returns CDR1 SGHRS and CDR2 YFSETQ. The V end lost 4 bases, the J end lost 1 base, and 15 bases lay between the germline ends. In nucleotides, the CDR3 is TGCGCCAGCAGCCCCCTTGGGGGGGAGAGCAATCAGCCCCAGCATTTT. Residues: CASSPLGGESNQPQHF.

This clonotype appeared many times. The V gene is TRBV28, the J gene TRBJ2-5; no definite D call. Germline CDR1 reads MDHEN; CDR2 reads SYDVKM. The CDR3 consists of 16 residues. V was pared by 1 base and J by 4 bases, with 16 bases between. CDR3 nucleotides: TGTGCCAGCAGTTTATTGTCAAGAATTTCGGGAGAGACCCAGTACTTC. Protein product: CASSLLSRISGETQYF.